These T cell receptor beta chains were read from a single sample in a study of Ad26.COV2.S vaccination and SARS-CoV-2 variants. Here immunoSEQ multiplex PCR was the method, and the copy in TCRdb shows in-frame clones only, minus some. The table has around 400,000 clones, 80% to 90% seen once. The specimen comprised peripheral blood, sampled in a trial of Ad26.COV2.S vaccine versus placebo. These receptors originate from a person between 18 and 65 years old who received the Ad26.COV2.S COVID-19 vaccine or a placebo. The CDR3 runs from the conserved cysteine through the conserved F or W. A D gene is named only where the DNA matches it firmly. Expanded clones are given a class, and other clones once, few, many or no size at all.

v_gene,abundance,d_gene,j_gene,CDR3aa,CDR3nt
TRBV19,.,.,TRBJ2-3,CASTSPSLDTQYF,TGTGCCAGTACCTCACCCAGCTTGGATACGCAGTATTTT
TRBV29-1,once,.,TRBJ2-5,CSGIQGGETQYF,TGCAGCGGAATACAGGGAGGGGAGACCCAGTACTTC
TRBV7-2,.,TRBD2,TRBJ2-7,CASSLSSGGRAVDF,TGTGCCAGCAGCTTAAGTAGCGGGGGGCGGGCCGTTGACTTC
TRBV15,.,.,TRBJ2-5,CATSRGGGVETQYF,TGTGCCACCAGCAGAGGAGGCGGGGTAGAGACCCAGTACTTC
TRBV5-1,.,TRBD2,TRBJ2-1,CASSLGSAGVNNEQFF,TGCGCCAGCAGCTTGGGCTCGGCGGGAGTAAACAATGAGCAGTTCTTC
TRBV6-1,.,TRBD1,TRBJ1-5,CASSSGGREQPQHF,TGTGCCAGCAGCTCAGGGGGTCGAGAACAGCCCCAGCATTTT
TRBV18,few,.,TRBJ2-2,CASSLLSGTGELFF,TGTGCCAGCTCGTTACTGTCGGGCACCGGGGAGCTGTTTTTT
TRBV19,.,TRBD1,TRBJ2-5,CASSPGTGIVETQYF,TGTGCCAGTAGTCCGGGGACAGGGATAGTGGAGACCCAGTACTTC
TRBV6-4,many,TRBD2,TRBJ2-3,CASSATSGGTDTQYF,TGTGCCAGCAGTGCTACTAGCGGGGGCACAGATACGCAGTATTTT
TRBV10-2,.,.,TRBJ1-5,CASSLPQGQPQHF,TGCGCCAGCAGCCTCCCTCAGGGTCAGCCCCAGCATTTT
TRBV18,.,TRBD2,TRBJ2-1,CASSPLGRGNEQFF,TGTGCCAGCTCACCACTAGGGAGGGGCAATGAGCAGTTCTTC
TRBV27,.,.,TRBJ2-3,CASSLSRTSDTQYF,TGTGCCAGCAGTTTATCTCGGACTTCTGATACGCAGTATTTT
TRBV9,.,TRBD2,TRBJ2-1,CASSSRGTLAGYNEQFF,TGTGCCAGCAGCTCCCGGGGGACACTAGCGGGCTACAATGAGCAGTTCTTC
TRBV28,.,.,TRBJ2-1,CASSFPFSSYNEQFF,TGTGCCAGCAGTTTTCCCTTTTCCTCCTACAATGAGCAGTTCTTC
TRBV29-1,.,.,TRBJ1-3,CSVVLRTTNTIYF,TGCAGCGTTGTGCTACGGACCACAAACACCATATATTTT
TRBV15,.,TRBD1,TRBJ2-7,CATSREHRGDEQYF,TGTGCCACCAGCAGAGAACACAGGGGGGACGAGCAGTACTTC
TRBV7-2,once,.,TRBJ1-2,CASSQGGVNYGYTF,TGTGCCAGCAGTCAAGGGGGAGTAAACTATGGCTACACCTTC
TRBV7-9,.,.,TRBJ2-5,CASSPPGLLGETQYF,TGTGCCAGCAGCCCCCCAGGGCTCCTAGGGGAGACCCAGTACTTC
TRBV6-5,once,.,TRBJ1-1,CASSSSLGGWNTEAFF,TGTGCCAGCAGTTCTTCCTTGGGGGGGTGGAACACTGAAGCTTTCTTT
TRBV28,.,TRBD1,TRBJ1-2,CASSLKIQGVGGYTF,TGTGCCAGCAGCTTAAAGATACAGGGGGTCGGTGGCTACACCTTC
TRBV7-2,.,.,TRBJ2-1,CASSFSPDYNEQFF,TGTGCCAGCAGCTTTAGCCCCGACTACAATGAGCAGTTCTTC
TRBV18,.,TRBD1,TRBJ1-1,CASSPTGTDVVAFF,TGTGCCAGCTCACCTACCGGGACAGATGTTGTAGCTTTCTTT
TRBV18,.,.,TRBJ2-7,CASSPQTTYEQYF,TGTGCCAGCTCACCACAAACCACCTACGAGCAGTACTTC
TRBV2,.,.,TRBJ1-1,CASRVQAYTEAFF,TGTGCCAGCAGGGTACAGGCTTACACTGAAGCTTTCTTT
TRBV15,.,.,TRBJ1-3,CATSRKHSASGNTIYF,TGTGCCACCAGCAGAAAACACTCTGCCTCTGGAAACACCATATATTTT
TRBV6-2/TRBV6-3,.,.,TRBJ2-5,CASSPPPRAKETQYF,TGTGCCAGCAGCCCTCCTCCACGGGCCAAAGAGACCCAGTACTTC
TRBV7-9,.,.,TRBJ2-5,CASSFQSPRETQYF,TGTGCCAGCAGCTTTCAGTCCCCTCGGGAGACCCAGTACTTC
TRBV11-3,.,.,TRBJ1-2,CASSLGTNYGYTF,TGTGCCAGCAGCTTAGGGACAAACTATGGCTACACCTTC
TRBV19,.,.,TRBJ1-6,CATAAWGTGRDSPLHF,TGTGCCACCGCGGCGTGGGGGACCGGTAGGGATTCACCCCTCCACTTT
TRBV7-8,.,.,TRBJ1-1,CASSLGGADEAFF,TGTGCCAGCAGCTTGGGGGGCGCGGATGAAGCTTTCTTT
TRBV5-1,.,TRBD1,TRBJ1-2,CASSLADGTDGYTF,TGCGCCAGCAGCTTGGCTGACGGGACAGATGGCTACACCTTC
TRBV5-4,.,.,TRBJ2-7,CASSLGSSGVSYEQYF,TGTGCCAGCAGCTTGGGAAGTAGCGGAGTCTCATACGAGCAGTACTTC
TRBV27,.,.,TRBJ1-5,CASSSLGFWQPQHF,TGTGCCAGCAGTTCCCTGGGGTTCTGGCAGCCCCAGCATTTT
TRBV20-1,.,.,TRBJ2-1,CSARAGSDEQFF,TGCAGTGCTCGTGCAGGCTCGGATGAGCAGTTCTTC
TRBV6-6,.,.,TRBJ1-6,CASSYRPNSPLHF,TGTGCCAGCAGTTACCGCCCTAATTCACCCCTCCACTTT
TRBV20-1,once,.,TRBJ2-1,CSASTDPWNFGEQFF,TGCAGTGCTAGTACGGACCCCTGGAATTTCGGAGAGCAGTTCTTC
TRBV7-9,few,.,TRBJ1-2,CASSSTVANYGYTF,TGTGCCAGCAGCTCGACAGTTGCCAACTATGGCTACACCTTC
TRBV5-1,.,.,TRBJ2-7,CASGRDIYEQYF,TGCGCCAGCGGCAGGGACATCTACGAGCAGTACTTC
TRBV7-3,.,.,TRBJ2-1,CASSPTRSGNEQFF,TGTGCCAGCAGCCCCACCAGGTCGGGCAATGAGCAGTTCTTC
TRBV2,.,.,TRBJ2-6,CASMSGGAGANVLTF,TGTGCCAGCATGAGTGGGGGCGCTGGGGCCAACGTCCTGACTTTC
TRBV5-1,.,.,TRBJ1-3,CASSLRSQGVGGNTIYF,TGCGCCAGCAGCTTGAGGTCCCAGGGTGTTGGTGGAAACACCATATATTTT
TRBV6-2/TRBV6-3,few,.,TRBJ2-7,CASSWGASSPAYEQYF,TGTGCCAGCAGTTGGGGGGCGTCTTCCCCCGCCTACGAGCAGTACTTC
TRBV30,.,TRBD1,TRBJ2-7,CAWDRGGYEQYF,TGTGCCTGGGACAGGGGTGGATACGAGCAGTACTTC
TRBV19,.,.,TRBJ2-2,CASSRGPGELFF,TGTGCCAGCTCCAGGGGCCCCGGGGAGCTGTTTTTT
TRBV2,.,TRBD2,TRBJ2-5,CASSSTSGSEETQYF,TGTGCCAGCAGTTCGACTAGCGGGAGTGAGGAGACCCAGTACTTC
TRBV5-1,.,TRBD1,TRBJ1-2,CASSLDPTGVEGGYTF,TGCGCCAGCAGCTTGGATCCTACAGGGGTCGAGGGTGGCTACACCTTC
TRBV5-5,.,.,TRBJ1-1,CASSFDTGEAFF,TGTGCCAGCAGCTTTGATACGGGTGAAGCTTTCTTT
TRBV5-1,.,TRBD1,TRBJ1-5,CASSLDADRWPQHF,TGCGCCAGCAGCTTGGACGCGGACAGGTGGCCCCAGCATTTT
TRBV19,once,.,TRBJ1-4,CASSHPRTATNEKLFF,TGTGCCAGTAGCCACCCACGGACAGCAACTAATGAAAAACTGTTTTTT